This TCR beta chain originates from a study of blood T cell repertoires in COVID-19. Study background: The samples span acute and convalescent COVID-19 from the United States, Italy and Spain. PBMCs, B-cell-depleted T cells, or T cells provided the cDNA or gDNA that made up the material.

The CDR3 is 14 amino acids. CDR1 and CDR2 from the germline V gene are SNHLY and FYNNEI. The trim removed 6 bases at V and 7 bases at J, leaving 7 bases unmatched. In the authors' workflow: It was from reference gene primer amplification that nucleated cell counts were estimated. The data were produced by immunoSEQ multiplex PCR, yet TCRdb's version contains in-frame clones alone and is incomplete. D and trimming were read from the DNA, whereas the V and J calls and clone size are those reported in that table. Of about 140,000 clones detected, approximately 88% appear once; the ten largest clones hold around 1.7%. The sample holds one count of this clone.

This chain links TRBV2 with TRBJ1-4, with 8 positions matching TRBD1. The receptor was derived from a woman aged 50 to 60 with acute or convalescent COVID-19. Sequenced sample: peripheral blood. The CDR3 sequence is CASRGDRQSEKLFF. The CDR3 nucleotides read TGTGCCAGCAGGGGGGACAGGCAGAGTGAAAAACTGTTTTTT.